Listed here are 20 T cell receptor beta chains from one sample, sequenced in a study of beta chain features in type 1 diabetes. TCRB transcripts that were expressed got sequenced, as all of the isolated RNA had been reverse transcribed. This table comes from immunoSEQ multiplex PCR, and its TCRdb copy is limited to in-frame clones, with some not included. Seen here are 330,000 or so clones, approximately 15% observed once, and the top ten hold roughly 6.7%. Material for sequencing was central memory CD4+ T cells from blood. Receptors were obtained from a young man in good health.

This clone was counted between two and nine times. The CDR3 nucleotides are TGTGCCTGGAGTGAGGGGTTCTCTGGAAACACCATATATTTT. Its protein is CAWSEGFSGNTIYF. The gene calls are TRBV30 and TRBJ1-3; TRBD1 might be the D (5 bases). The germline V gene encodes CDR1 GTSNPN and CDR2 SVGIG (reference sequence). This CDR3 has 14 amino acids. Trimming pared 1 base from V and 0 bases from J, leaving 7 bases between.

The chain employs TRBV19 and TRBJ1-2, with no clear D. Germline CDR1 and CDR2: LNHDA and SQIVND (reference sequence). V dropped 3 bases and J dropped 3 bases, with 11 bases sitting between them. The CDR3 is made up of 14 amino acids. CDR3 nucleotide sequence: TGTGCCAGTAGTATTGTGCCAGGAGACTATGGCTACACCTTC. It specifies CASSIVPGDYGYTF.

This clone turned up a few times. The CDR3 loop is CASSQRQGVTYEQYF. CDR3 bases: TGTGCCAGCAGCCAACGACAGGGGGTTACCTACGAGCAGTACTTC. This chain links TRBV14 with TRBJ2-7; 9 bases are a match to TRBD1. The V segment lost 2 bases and the J segment 2 bases; nucleotides outside the gene matches: 4. CDR3 length: 15 residues. CDR1 SGHDN and CDR2 FVKESK come from the germline V gene.

The CDR3 is CASSSAPGTVRGYTF. CDR3 sequence (DNA): TGTGCCAGCAGCTCTGCCCCCGGGACAGTGCGTGGCTACACCTTC. The chain employs TRBV7-2 and TRBJ1-2; TRBD1 agrees at 7 bases. Germline V gene lookup returns CDR1 SGHTA and CDR2 FQGNSA. Trimming cost V 4 bases and J 7 bases; bases outside gene matches: 12. The length of the CDR3 is 15 residues.

This chain joins TRBV7-2 and TRBJ1-1; D remains ambiguous. The V gene's germline CDR1 is SGHTA and CDR2 FQGNSA. This CDR3 comprises 14 residues. V dropped 1 base and J dropped 1 base, with 7 bases sitting between them. CDR3 protein: CASSLGTANTEAFF. For the CDR3, the DNA is TGTGCCAGCAGCTTAGGTACAGCGAACACTGAAGCTTTCTTT.

The chain is built from TRBV4-3 and TRBJ2-1, with 12 bases lining up with TRBD1. V shed 1 base and J 9 bases; nucleotides not matched to a gene: 4. CDR1 is LGHNA and CDR2 is YSLEER in the germline V gene. There are 15 residues in the CDR3. The CDR3 loop reads CASSQVGTGGSEQFF. The CDR3 nucleotides read TGCGCCAGCAGCCAAGTGGGGACAGGGGGCAGTGAGCAGTTCTTC.

This clone appeared a few times. The chain links TRBV5-4 to TRBJ2-3; TRBD2 agrees at 7 bases. CDR1 and CDR2 (germline): SGHNT, YYREEE (reference sequence). Trimming at V came to 0 bases and at J to 3 bases, leaving 13 bases not matched to a gene. This CDR3 has 18 residues. The CDR3 loop reads CASSLDRRQRGGTDTQYF. CDR3 DNA: TGTGCCAGCAGCTTGGACCGTCGTCAGCGGGGTGGGACAGATACGCAGTATTTT.

The chain couples TRBV30 to TRBJ1-5; D may be TRBD1 (5 bases). Germline V CDR1 and CDR2: GTSNPN, SVGIG (reference sequence). Trimming took off 1 base at V and 6 bases at J, with 13 bases between the two ends. The CDR3 has 14 amino acids. For the CDR3, the DNA is TGTGCCTGGAGTGCCGGGGGAATGGGTCAGCCCCAGCATTTT. As protein: CAWSAGGMGQPQHF.

The chain combines TRBV29-1 with TRBJ1-2; tentative D call: TRBD1 (6 bases). Germline CDR1 is SQVTM and CDR2 is ANQGSEA. This CDR3 spans 13 amino acids. Trimming took 7 bases from V and 6 from J, leaving 18 bases between them. CDR3 amino acids: CSALGGTTDGYTF. CDR3 DNA: TGCAGCGCTCTAGGGGGGACCACTGATGGCTACACCTTC.

This clone was observed at least ten times. The chain employs TRBV23-1 and TRBJ2-1; 8 bases align to TRBD1. TRBV23-1 carries the ORF label, with uncertain function. This CDR3 has 15 amino acids. V trimming: 2 bases; J trimming: 4 bases; junction bases outside the gene matches: 4. The chain's CDR3 is CASSQGQGEYNEQFF. In DNA, the CDR3 is TGCGCCAGCAGTCAAGGACAGGGTGAATACAATGAGCAGTTCTTC.

V usage is TRBV6-1 and J usage is TRBJ1-3, with a tentative D call TRBD1 (5 bases). The germline gives CDR1 MNHNS, CDR2 SASEGT. This CDR3 comprises 14 residues. V was clipped by 5 bases and J by 4 bases, with 12 bases between them. This chain's CDR3 is CASSRARAGNTIYF. The CDR3 DNA sequence: TGTGCCAGCAGTCGGGCCAGGGCCGGAAACACCATATATTTT.

This clone was seen only a few times. The rearrangement uses TRBV5-6 and TRBJ1-4; 7 bases line up with TRBD1. The germline V gene has CDR1 SGHDT and CDR2 YYEEEE. The CDR3 is made up of 13 amino acids. The J segment lost 8 bases and the V segment lost 5 bases, leaving 6 bases of the junction unmatched. CDR3 amino acids: CASSHTGVEKLFF. The CDR3 DNA sequence: TGTGCCAGCAGTCATACAGGGGTGGAAAAACTGTTTTTT.

This clone came up a few times. The rearrangement joins TRBV7-2 to TRBJ2-1; D is unresolved. Germline CDR1 reads SGHTA; CDR2 reads FQGNSA. The V gene lost 4 bases and the J gene lost 9 bases, with 10 bases spanning the gap. This CDR3 comprises 12 residues. Written as DNA, the CDR3 is TGTGCCAGCAGCTCCCGTACCCTTGAGCAGTTCTTC. Protein: CASSSRTLEQFF.

The chain employs TRBV7-9 and TRBJ1-5; no clear D. V was trimmed by 3 bases and J by 9 bases, leaving 6 bases between them. Germline V gives CDR1 SEHNR, CDR2 FQNEAQ (reference sequence). The CDR3 is made up of 11 amino acids. CDR3 DNA sequence: TGTGCCAGCAGCTTGGCACCGCCCCAGCATTTT. The encoded protein is CASSLAPPQHF.

V usage is TRBV7-2 and J usage is TRBJ1-2, with TRBD1 as a possible D gene (5 bases). From germline, CDR1 is SGHTA and CDR2 FQGNSA. The CDR3 consists of 13 residues. V lost 5 bases and J lost 5, with 12 bases in between. CDR3 loop: CASSRDRFYGYTF. The DNA for the CDR3 is TGTGCCAGCAGCCGCGACAGATTTTATGGCTACACCTTC.

The chain has TRBV6-5 and TRBJ2-7, with a weak D call TRBD1 (6 bases). In germline, CDR1 is MNHEY, CDR2 SVGAGI. The CDR3 loop spans 15 amino acids. The V end lost 4 bases, the J end lost 0 bases, and 13 bases lay between the germline ends. The CDR3 spells CASSLDSESSYEQYF. CDR3 nucleotides: TGTGCCAGCAGTTTGGACAGCGAAAGCTCCTACGAGCAGTACTTC.

This clone turned up a few times. The chain has TRBV5-4 and TRBJ1-1, with unresolved D. The germline V gene has CDR1 SGHNT and CDR2 YYREEE (reference sequence). The CDR3 consists of 15 residues. V lost 1 base and J lost 0, with 10 bases in between. The CDR3 DNA reads TGTGCCAGCAGCTTGAAGGGATCGTTGAACACTGAAGCTTTCTTT. Amino acid sequence: CASSLKGSLNTEAFF.

The sample holds a few counts of this clone. V usage is TRBV27 and J usage is TRBJ1-5; D perhaps matches TRBD1 (5 bases). The V gene's germline CDR1 is MNHEY and CDR2 SMNVEV (reference sequence). Trimming shortened V by 3 bases and J by 7 bases, and 16 bases separated the two germline ends. CDR3 length: 15 amino acids. CDR3 in amino acids: CASSLGGRLGQPQHF. The DNA for the CDR3 is TGTGCCAGCAGTTTGGGGGGGAGGCTAGGGCAGCCCCAGCATTTT.

J is TRBJ1-2 and V is TRBV5-4, with a weak D call TRBD1 (5 bases). Trimming pared 0 bases from V and 6 bases from J, leaving 9 bases between. From germline, CDR1 is SGHNT and CDR2 YYREEE (reference sequence). The CDR3 contains 13 residues. CDR3 DNA sequence: TGTGCCAGCAGCTTGGAGTGGGGCGATGGCTACACCTTC. It codes for CASSLEWGDGYTF. The full variable domain, in which reference TRBV5-4 and TRBJ1-2 provide the parts outside the CDR3, is ETGVTQSPTHLIKTRGQQVTLRCSSQSGHNTVSWYQQALGQGPQFIFQYYREEENGRGNFPPRFSGLQFPNYSSELNVNALELDDSALYLCASSLEWGDGYTFGSGTRLTVV.

This clone was found a few times. This chain joins TRBV29-1 and TRBJ1-1; 7 bases are shared with TRBD1. Germline loops: CDR1 SQVTM, CDR2 ANQGSEA. This CDR3 spans 12 amino acids. J lost 4 bases, V lost 7 bases, and 6 bases had no gene match. CDR3 sequence: CSGGQLSTEAFF. The DNA for the CDR3 is TGCAGCGGGGGACAGTTGAGCACTGAAGCTTTCTTT.